The rows below give T cell receptor beta chains drawn from one sample of a study of T cells in Graves' hyperthyroidism and ophthalmopathy. TCRdb processed the multiplex PCR reads anew with MiXCR; each CDR3 protein has one entry. The profile covers 450,000 to 600,000 distinct CDR3 sequences, with 13% to 15% appearing a single time and around 14% taken by the ten largest. Sequencing used blood. The receptors were gathered from a woman between 35 and 50 years old with Graves' hyperthyroidism. CDR3s include the opening cysteine and the closing phenylalanine or tryptophan. D genes are given only for firm matches. Clone size is given for some rows only: seen once, a few or many times, or a class if the clone is expanded.

clone size: many
D gene: TRBD2
V gene: TRBV20-1
J gene: TRBJ2-3
CDR3 DNA: TGCAGTGCTAGGGTAGCGGGAGAGGATGATACGCAGTATTTT
CDR3 protein: CSARVAGEDDTQYF

clone size: NA
D gene: TRBD1
V gene: TRBV24-1
J gene: TRBJ1-4
CDR3 DNA: TGTGCCACCGGGGACAGGGGAGGGGAAAAACTGTTTTTT
CDR3 protein: CATGDRGGEKLFF

clone size: many
D gene: TRBD2
V gene: TRBV20-1
J gene: TRBJ2-3
CDR3 DNA: TGCAGTGCTAACCCACCGCCTTTTAGCGGGAGGGCAGATACGCAGTATTTT
CDR3 protein: CSANPPPFSGRADTQYF

clone size: few
D gene: TRBD1
V gene: TRBV28
J gene: TRBJ2-7
CDR3 DNA: TGTGCCAGCAGTTTGTCGGGACAGCCCTACGAGCAGTACTTC
CDR3 protein: CASSLSGQPYEQYF

clone size: few
D gene: TRBD1
V gene: TRBV30
J gene: TRBJ2-4
CDR3 DNA: TGTGCCTGGATTGGACAGGGGGCCGGAAACATTCAGTACTTC
CDR3 protein: CAWIGQGAGNIQYF

clone size: many
D gene: TRBD2
V gene: TRBV11-2
J gene: TRBJ2-1
CDR3 DNA: TGTGCCAGCAGCCCGTTGACTAGCGGGATCAATGAGCAGTTCTTC
CDR3 protein: CASSPLTSGINEQFF

clone size: many
D gene: TRBD1
V gene: TRBV11-2
J gene: TRBJ2-5
CDR3 DNA: TGTGCCAGCAGCTTAGGAACAGGGGTTCAAGAGACCCAGTACTTC
CDR3 protein: CASSLGTGVQETQYF

clone size: NA
D gene: TRBD1
V gene: TRBV3-1
J gene: TRBJ2-2
CDR3 DNA: TGTGCCAGCAGTAGAAGACAGGGCGGGGGGGAGCTGTTTTTT
CDR3 protein: CASSRRQGGGELFF

clone size: many
D gene: TRBD2
V gene: TRBV28
J gene: TRBJ2-1
CDR3 DNA: TGTGCCAGCAGGACGACTAGCGGGAGTCTCTATGAGCAGTTCTTC
CDR3 protein: CASRTTSGSLYEQFF

clone size: NA
D gene: NA
V gene: TRBV19
J gene: TRBJ1-6
CDR3 DNA: TGTGCCAGTGGTGAGCCGGCTGGGTCACCCCTCCACTTT
CDR3 protein: CASGEPAGSPLHF

clone size: few
D gene: NA
V gene: TRBV14
J gene: TRBJ1-1
CDR3 DNA: TGTGCCAGCAGCCATTCCATACTGAACACTGAAGCTTTCTTT
CDR3 protein: CASSHSILNTEAFF

clone size: many
D gene: NA
V gene: TRBV20-1
J gene: TRBJ2-5
CDR3 DNA: TGCAGTGCCAAACAGGGTTATACGGAGACCCAGTACTTC
CDR3 protein: CSAKQGYTETQYF

clone size: many
D gene: TRBD2
V gene: TRBV12-3/TRBV12-4
J gene: TRBJ2-3
CDR3 DNA: TGTGCCAGCAGTTTTTTTTTCGGGGTAGCGGGAGGGCAAACAGATACGCAGTATTTT
CDR3 protein: CASSFFFGVAGGQTDTQYF

clone size: NA
D gene: NA
V gene: TRBV20-1
J gene: TRBJ2-7
CDR3 DNA: TGCAGTGCCACAGGGAATTTAACCTACGAGCAGTACTTC
CDR3 protein: CSATGNLTYEQYF

clone size: many
D gene: NA
V gene: TRBV2
J gene: TRBJ1-1
CDR3 DNA: TGTGCCAGCAGGGTGGACGGATTGAACACTGAAGCTTTCTTT
CDR3 protein: CASRVDGLNTEAFF

clone size: many
D gene: TRBD2
V gene: TRBV5-1
J gene: TRBJ2-7
CDR3 DNA: TGCGCCAGCAGCAATAGCGGGTTCGAGCAGTACTTC
CDR3 protein: CASSNSGFEQYF

clone size: many
D gene: NA
V gene: TRBV28
J gene: TRBJ1-1
CDR3 DNA: TGTGCCAGCGGCCCCAGGGGCCTGCTGAACACTGAAGCTTTCTTT
CDR3 protein: CASGPRGLLNTEAFF

clone size: many
D gene: NA
V gene: TRBV3-1
J gene: TRBJ1-2
CDR3 DNA: TGTGCCAGCAGCCAAGAACTGCATATAGGCTATGGCTACACCTTC
CDR3 protein: CASSQELHIGYGYTF

clone size: NA
D gene: NA
V gene: TRBV7-9
J gene: TRBJ1-1
CDR3 DNA: TGTGCCAGCAGCTCCATCTCCGAGGCCAACACTGAAGCTTTCTTT
CDR3 protein: CASSSISEANTEAFF

clone size: many
D gene: NA
V gene: TRBV3-1
J gene: TRBJ2-2
CDR3 DNA: TGTGCCAGCAGCCAATCACTAGCGAACACCGGGGAGCTGTTTTTT
CDR3 protein: CASSQSLANTGELFF

clone size: many
D gene: TRBD2
V gene: TRBV15
J gene: TRBJ2-3
CDR3 DNA: TGTGCCACCAGCAGCCTAAGCGGGAGTTTCGAAGATACGCAGTATTTT
CDR3 protein: CATSSLSGSFEDTQYF

clone size: many
D gene: NA
V gene: TRBV5-1
J gene: TRBJ2-3
CDR3 DNA: TGCGCCAGCAGCTTTGTGGGGGCAGGCACAGATACGCAGTATTTT
CDR3 protein: CASSFVGAGTDTQYF

clone size: NA
D gene: TRBD2
V gene: TRBV6-1
J gene: TRBJ2-1
CDR3 DNA: TGTGCCAGCAGTGAACGGGAGGGTCGGAATGAGCAGTTCTTC
CDR3 protein: CASSEREGRNEQFF

clone size: NA
D gene: NA
V gene: TRBV5-1
J gene: TRBJ2-6
CDR3 DNA: TGCGCCAGCAGTTGGACTACCAGCTCTGGGGCCAACGTCCTGACTTTC
CDR3 protein: CASSWTTSSGANVLTF

clone size: many
D gene: NA
V gene: TRBV6-1
J gene: TRBJ1-2
CDR3 DNA: TGTGCCAGCAGGACAGGACCCGATGGCTACACCTTC
CDR3 protein: CASRTGPDGYTF

clone size: NA
D gene: NA
V gene: TRBV7-9
J gene: TRBJ2-1
CDR3 DNA: TGTGCCAGCAGCTTAGCCATTAGCGGTAGCTACAATGAGCAGTTCTTC
CDR3 protein: CASSLAISGSYNEQFF